This paragraph reports one T cell receptor beta chain. Its target is unknown. The CDR3 has 16 residues. Germline CDR1 and CDR2: SEHNR and FQNEAQ (reference sequence). The ends were cut back, 5 bases at V and 1 base at J, with 15 bases in the middle. The data derive from a study of T-cell memory formation after mild COVID-19. Across the whole study: TCR clusters were largely donor specific.

Findings and caveats of the study: Among contracting clones, CD4+ were mainly CM/EM and CD8+ enriched in EMRA.

One entry per CDR3 protein, called by TCRdb with MiXCR from the 5' RACE reads. The repertoire holds 300,000 to 400,000 distinct CDR3 sequences, with roughly 20% as singletons. The chain employs TRBV7-9 and TRBJ2-1; perhaps D is TRBD1 or TRBD2 (5 bases each). This sequence originates from an adult woman who had mild COVID-19 (a few samples of this study predate the infection). Cell type and time point are not known. Input material: PBMCs or a T cell subset sorted from them (not recorded which). Written as DNA, the CDR3 is TGTGCCAGCAGCCCCCGGGGCGGCGCTTCCTACAATGAGCAGTTCTTC. It yields the protein CASSPRGGASYNEQFF.